Shown below are 20 T cell receptor beta chains from a single sample sequenced in a study of CD8 T cells in ankylosing spondylitis. MiXCR was run by TCRdb on the 5' RACE reads, yielding one entry per CDR3 protein. The sample yields about 66,000 distinct CDR3 sequences, 6% to 8% seen once. The sample was synovial fluid, either unsorted or a sorted T cell fraction (not recorded which). The receptors shown here come from a male donor with ankylosing spondylitis.

This clonotype appeared many times. The V and J genes are TRBV7-9 and TRBJ2-5; perhaps TRBD1 as D (7 bases). The CDR3 sequence is 14 residues long. Looked up from germline, CDR1 is SEHNR and CDR2 is FQNEAQ (reference sequence). The V gene lost 3 bases and the J gene lost 5 bases, with 13 bases spanning the gap. CDR3 sequence: CASSFGGGWETQYF. The CDR3 coding sequence is TGTGCCAGCAGCTTCGGAGGGGGCTGGGAGACCCAGTACTTC.

The chain joins TRBV9 to TRBJ2-3; D tentatively fits TRBD1 or TRBD2 (5 bases each). Germline loops: CDR1 SGDLS, CDR2 YYNGEE. The CDR3 extends over 14 amino acids. V shed 6 bases and J shed 5 bases, with 16 bases lying between them. In nucleotides, the CDR3 is TGTGCCAGCAACGTGGGACCGACGGAAGATACGCAGTATTTT. Translation gives CASNVGPTEDTQYF.

This clonotype was found many times. This chain joins TRBV7-3 and TRBJ2-1; D unresolved. Germline V gene lookup returns CDR1 SGHTA and CDR2 FQGTGA. The CDR3 loop spans 15 amino acids. Trimming removed 4 bases from V and 4 bases from J, with 14 bases in between. The CDR3 DNA reads as TGTGCCAGCAGCTCCCCCACGGATGTTTACAATGAGCAGTTCTTC. Translation: CASSSPTDVYNEQFF.

This clonotype appeared many times. The rearrangement uses TRBV28 and TRBJ2-1; 11 nucleotides line up with TRBD2. The V segment lost 3 bases and the J segment 5 bases; nucleotides outside the gene matches: 3. Looked up from germline, CDR1 is MDHEN and CDR2 is SYDVKM. This CDR3 comprises 15 residues. The CDR3 region has the DNA TGTGCCAGCAGTTTGTTAGCGGGAGGGAACAATGAGCAGTTCTTC. The encoded protein is CASSLLAGGNNEQFF.

This clonotype came up many times. The chain employs TRBV7-3 and TRBJ1-1, with D uncertain. CDR1 is SGHTA and CDR2 is FQGTGA in the germline V gene. Trimming took 2 bases from V and 3 from J, leaving 7 bases between them. The CDR3 has 13 residues. In DNA form, the CDR3 reads TGTGCCAGCAGCTTAGTAAGGGACACTGAAGCTTTCTTT. Its protein product is CASSLVRDTEAFF.

Ten or more counts support this clonotype. This chain uses TRBV12-3 or TRBV12-4 with TRBJ2-2, with no clear D. Trimming left V 4 bases short and J 0 bases short, with 6 bases between. The CDR3 totals 14 residues. CDR3 coding DNA: TGTGCCAGCAGTTATCTTTCGAACACCGGGGAGCTGTTTTTT. As protein: CASSYLSNTGELFF.

The CDR3 bases are TGTGCCAGCAGTCCCCCGGGACAGGTCACCGGGGAGCTGTTTTTT. It encodes CASSPPGQVTGELFF. This chain uses TRBV27 with TRBJ2-2; 8 bases are a match to TRBD1. Germline V CDR1 and CDR2: MNHEY, SMNVEV (reference sequence). V gave up 5 bases and J gave up 4 bases; unmatched junction bases: 6. The CDR3 runs to 15 residues.

A few counts support this clonotype. The chain employs TRBV29-1 and TRBJ2-1; 8 bases line up with TRBD2. This CDR3 spans 16 amino acids. CDR1 and CDR2 (germline): SQVTM, ANQGSEA. The V gene end was trimmed by 4 bases and the J gene end by 3 bases; junction bases not matched to a gene: 11. CDR3 amino acids: CSVGVSGGFGYNEQFF. The CDR3 coding sequence is TGCAGCGTTGGGGTCAGCGGGGGATTCGGCTACAATGAGCAGTTCTTC.

This clonotype was counted ten times or more. The chain uses TRBV20-1 and TRBJ1-5; D not certain. The V gene's germline CDR1 is DFQATT and CDR2 SNEGSKA (reference sequence). The V gene lost 3 bases and the J gene lost 2 bases, with 14 bases spanning the gap. This CDR3 comprises 15 residues. In DNA form, the CDR3 reads TGCAGTGCTAGTTACCGGCTTCAGCGCAATCAGCCCCAGCATTTT. Protein: CSASYRLQRNQPQHF.

At least ten counts were recorded for this clonotype. The CDR3 loop is CASSLSGRTDTQYF. The CDR3 DNA reads as TGCGCCAGCAGCCTAAGCGGGAGGACAGATACGCAGTATTTT. This sequence joins TRBV5-1 and TRBJ2-3; TRBD2 aligns across 9 bases. Trimming at V came to 4 bases and at J to 3 bases, leaving 3 bases not matched to a gene. The CDR3 totals 14 residues. Germline V CDR1 and CDR2: SGHRS, YFSETQ.

This clonotype has just a few counts. The CDR3 is CASSWFGNYNEQFF. CDR3 in DNA: TGTGCCAGCAGCTGGTTCGGGAATTACAATGAGCAGTTCTTC. The V call is TRBV7-2, the J call TRBJ2-1; possible D gene TRBD2, 5 bases. V was cut by 4 bases and J by 4 bases, with 11 bases left in between. Germline V gene lookup returns CDR1 SGHTA and CDR2 FQGNSA. The CDR3 totals 14 residues.

This clonotype was seen many times. The chain joins TRBV6-5 to TRBJ2-7; D possibly corresponds to TRBD1 (6 bases). Trimming took off 7 bases at V and 7 bases at J, with 17 bases between the two ends. Germline CDR1 and CDR2: MNHEY and SVGAGI. This CDR3 spans 13 amino acids. The CDR3 reads CASTSPWGTEQYF. CDR3 DNA: TGTGCCAGCACTTCGCCTTGGGGGACAGAGCAGTACTTC.

The sample holds many counts of this clonotype. V is TRBV7-2 and J is TRBJ1-5; possibly TRBD1 for D (5 bases). Germline CDR1 is SGHTA and CDR2 is FQGNSA. CDR3 length equals 15 residues. Deletions cut 2 bases from V and 1 base from J, with 9 bases between. The CDR3 protein is CASSLWGSSNQPQHF. The CDR3 nucleotides are TGTGCCAGCAGCTTATGGGGCAGCAGCAATCAGCCCCAGCATTTT.

This clonotype was found many times. V gene TRBV9 combines with J gene TRBJ2-1; 7 positions agree with TRBD2. CDR1 is SGDLS and CDR2 is YYNGEE in the germline V gene. There are 13 residues in the CDR3. Trimming removed 3 bases from V and 11 bases from J; junction bases left unmatched: 8. This chain's CDR3 is CASSAPAGVQQFF. The DNA for the CDR3 is TGTGCCAGCAGCGCCCCTGCGGGGGTACAGCAGTTCTTC.

This clonotype appeared many times. The chain has TRBV11-2 and TRBJ1-4; D is ambiguous. V was shortened by 0 bases and J by 2 bases, with 13 bases between the two germline ends. Germline CDR1 reads SGHAT; CDR2 reads FQNNGV. The CDR3 contains 17 residues. In DNA form, the CDR3 reads TGTGCCAGCAGCTTAGACCTCCAGCATCACACTAATGAAAAACTGTTTTTT. Its translation is CASSLDLQHHTNEKLFF.

This clonotype was recorded at least ten times. The J gene is TRBJ1-1, the V gene TRBV5-1; tentative D call: TRBD1 (5 bases). Germline assignment: CDR1 SGHRS and CDR2 YFSETQ. V was cut by 4 bases and J by 2 bases, with 12 bases left in between. CDR3 size: 14 residues. The CDR3 reads CASSMGERNTEAFF. The CDR3 DNA sequence: TGCGCCAGCAGCATGGGGGAAAGAAACACTGAAGCTTTCTTT.

This clonotype has a count of ten or more. The chain joins TRBV19 to TRBJ1-5; D is unresolved. This CDR3 comprises 17 residues. Germline V gives CDR1 LNHDA, CDR2 SQIVND (reference sequence). Trimming stripped 3 bases from V and 1 base from J, with 16 bases between. The CDR3 protein is CASSMSRGRLSNQPQHF. CDR3 DNA: TGTGCCAGTAGTATGTCACGGGGAAGATTAAGCAATCAGCCCCAGCATTTT.

This clonotype was counted at least ten times. The chain recombines TRBV29-1 with TRBJ2-1; D may be TRBD1 or TRBD2 (5 bases each). Between the trimmed V and J ends, which lost 4 bases and 9 bases, there was a span of 16 bases. Germline CDR1 is SQVTM and CDR2 is ANQGSEA. The CDR3 is 13 amino acids. The CDR3 protein is CSVGLQGEGEQFF. The CDR3 DNA sequence: TGCAGCGTTGGACTCCAGGGAGAGGGTGAGCAGTTCTTC.

This clonotype occurred many times. V is TRBV11-1 and J is TRBJ2-1; TRBD1 or TRBD2 may be the D gene (8 bases each). CDR1 and CDR2 from the germline V gene are SGHAT and FQDESV (reference sequence). The CDR3 length is 18 residues. Trimming took off 5 bases at V and 2 bases at J, with 22 bases between the two ends. The CDR3 region is CASSPGTGLAAAYNEQFF. CDR3 DNA: TGTGCCAGCAGCCCCGGGACAGGACTAGCTGCAGCCTACAATGAGCAGTTCTTC.

This clonotype appeared many times. The rearrangement links TRBV4-1 to TRBJ1-1; D not certain. Trimming pared 2 bases from V and 1 base from J, leaving 5 bases between. This CDR3 has 13 residues. Germline V gene sequence: CDR1 MGHRA, CDR2 YSYEKL. The CDR3 here is CASSQTENTEAFF. CDR3 DNA: TGCGCCAGCAGCCAAACAGAGAACACTGAAGCTTTCTTT.